Listed below are T cell receptor beta chains from one sample, sequenced in a study of blood T cell repertoires in COVID-19. Only in-frame clones appear in the TCRdb table, and some are missing; sequencing was by immunoSEQ multiplex PCR. The sample holds tens of thousands of clones; about four fifths are singletons and the top ten take roughly a fifth. The sequencing input was peripheral blood. The source of these receptors is a woman aged 55 to 70 with acute or convalescent COVID-19. The CDR3 runs from the conserved cysteine through the conserved F or W. The D gene is left open where the match is weak. Some rows mark clone size as missing; the rest say once, few, many or name a class of expanded clone.

J	D	V	size	CDR3	DNA
TRBJ1-1	TRBD1	TRBV6-6	NA	CASSASGGAEAFF	TGTGCCAGCAGTGCATCAGGGGGAGCAGAAGCTTTCTTT
TRBJ2-1	TRBD1	TRBV11-2	NA	CASSRQTGTGGNEQFF	TGTGCCAGCAGCCGCCAGACCGGGACAGGGGGCAATGAGCAGTTCTTC
TRBJ1-6	NA	TRBV30	NA	CAWSVGTMGVNSPLHF	TGTGCCTGGAGTGTGGGGACAATGGGGGTTAATTCACCCCTCCACTTT
TRBJ1-4	NA	TRBV7-9	NA	CASSLVDNEKLFF	TGTGCCAGCAGCTTAGTAGATAATGAAAAACTGTTTTTT
TRBJ2-2	TRBD1	TRBV7-9	NA	CASSSRDRKASTGELFF	TGTGCCAGCAGCTCCCGGGACAGAAAGGCGAGCACCGGGGAGCTGTTTTTT
TRBJ2-3	TRBD1	TRBV6-5	NA	CASTRDRYTDTQYF	TGTGCCAGCACAAGGGACAGGTACACAGATACGCAGTATTTT
TRBJ1-2	NA	TRBV6-2/TRBV6-3	NA	CASSYSRRGYTF	TGTGCCAGCAGTTACTCCCGGCGGGGCTACACCTTC
TRBJ1-5	NA	TRBV3-1/TRBV3-2	NA	CASSQEPPRISNQPQHF	TGTGCCAGCAGCCAAGAGCCTCCCAGGATAAGCAATCAGCCCCAGCATTTT
TRBJ1-1	NA	TRBV12-3/TRBV12-4	NA	CASTRVVGTEAFF	TGTGCCAGCACCAGGGTTGTAGGTACTGAAGCTTTCTTT
TRBJ1-4	TRBD1	TRBV7-2	few	CASSTASGQDEKLFF	TGTGCCAGCAGCACGGCCTCGGGACAGGATGAAAAACTGTTTTTT
TRBJ1-1	NA	TRBV30	NA	CAWNRVSTEAFF	TGTGCCTGGAACAGGGTGAGCACTGAAGCTTTCTTT
TRBJ2-3	TRBD1	TRBV18	NA	CASSHPEKTGFGTDTQYF	TGTGCCAGCTCGCACCCAGAAAAGACAGGGTTCGGCACAGATACGCAGTATTTT
TRBJ1-2	TRBD1	TRBV11-2	NA	CASSATGGYGYTF	TGTGCCAGCAGCGCGACAGGGGGGTATGGCTACACCTTC
TRBJ1-4	TRBD1	TRBV11-2	NA	CASSSRDRGRSEKLFF	TGTGCCAGCAGCTCCCGGGACAGGGGGCGTAGCGAAAAACTGTTTTTT
TRBJ2-7	NA	TRBV10-2	NA	CASSVTGTEQYF	TGCGCCAGCAGTGTAACAGGGACCGAGCAGTACTTC
TRBJ2-1	TRBD1	TRBV10-3	NA	CAIKQGFNNEQFF	TGTGCCATCAAACAGGGGTTCAACAATGAGCAGTTCTTC
TRBJ2-3	TRBD2	TRBV24-1	NA	CATSDPTSGETDTQYF	TGTGCCACCAGTGACCCCACTAGCGGGGAAACAGATACGCAGTATTTT
TRBJ1-6	NA	TRBV27	NA	CASSLKAISSSSYNSPLHF	TGTGCCAGCAGTTTGAAGGCCATTAGCTCCAGCTCCTATAATTCACCCCTCCACTTT
TRBJ1-6	NA	TRBV5-1	NA	CASSQMGANSPLHF	TGCGCCAGCAGCCAAATGGGGGCTAATTCACCCCTCCACTTT
TRBJ2-1	TRBD2	TRBV27	NA	CASRVYGGLNEQFF	TGTGCCAGCCGGGTTTACGGGGGGTTAAATGAGCAGTTCTTC
TRBJ1-2	NA	TRBV2	NA	CASSQRRSYTF	TGTGCCAGCAGTCAACGCAGGTCCTACACCTTC
TRBJ2-2	TRBD2	TRBV2	NA	CASSELAADTGELFF	TGTGCCAGCAGCGAACTAGCGGCGGACACCGGGGAGCTGTTTTTT
TRBJ1-1	NA	TRBV19	once	CASSINTNTEAFF	TGTGCCAGTAGTATAAACACGAACACTGAAGCTTTCTTT
TRBJ1-1	NA	TRBV9	few	CASSVVAGEAFF	TGTGCCAGCAGCGTAGTGGCAGGGGAAGCTTTCTTT
TRBJ2-5	TRBD2	TRBV2	NA	CASREEGLAGGQETQYF	TGTGCCAGCAGAGAGGAAGGGTTAGCGGGGGGGCAAGAGACCCAGTACTTC
TRBJ1-4	TRBD1	TRBV9	NA	CASSAYDRATNEKLFF	TGTGCCAGCAGCGCCTACGACAGGGCGACTAATGAAAAACTGTTTTTT
TRBJ2-7	NA	TRBV7-9	few	CASSLGLRYEQYF	TGTGCCAGCAGCTTGGGCCTACGCTACGAGCAGTACTTC
TRBJ1-2	TRBD1	TRBV7-9	NA	CASSPQTGIPYGYTF	TGTGCCAGCAGCCCCCAGACAGGGATTCCCTATGGCTACACCTTC
TRBJ1-2	NA	TRBV19	NA	CARRQVSYGYTF	TGTGCCAGGCGACAGGTTTCCTATGGCTACACCTTC
TRBJ1-5	TRBD1	TRBV7-9	NA	CASSWDSQPQHF	TGTGCCAGCAGCTGGGACAGTCAGCCCCAGCATTTT
TRBJ2-7	TRBD1	TRBV6-6	once	CASSYSTPGTGYEQYF	TGTGCCAGCAGTTACTCTACCCCCGGGACAGGTTACGAGCAGTACTTC
TRBJ1-2	NA	TRBV4-3	few	CASSQEPQFTYGYTF	TGCGCCAGCAGCCAAGAACCTCAGTTCACCTATGGCTACACCTTC
TRBJ2-1	TRBD1	TRBV19	NA	CASKDRSSYNEQFF	TGTGCCAGTAAGGACAGGAGCTCCTACAATGAGCAGTTCTTC
TRBJ2-7	TRBD1	TRBV9	NA	CASSYPGQGWQEQYF	TGTGCCAGCAGCTACCCGGGACAGGGTTGGCAGGAGCAGTACTTC
TRBJ2-6	TRBD1	TRBV29-1	once	CSVAGTGTGANVLTF	TGCAGCGTGGCCGGGACAGGGACTGGGGCCAACGTCCTGACTTTC
TRBJ1-5	NA	TRBV27	NA	CASSRGGSQPQHF	TGTGCCAGCAGCCGAGGCGGGTCCCAGCCCCAGCATTTT
TRBJ2-2	TRBD2	TRBV27	NA	CASSPTSAGELFF	TGTGCCAGCAGTCCCACTAGCGCCGGGGAGCTGTTTTTT
TRBJ1-5	TRBD1	TRBV6-6	once	CASRDSRGPGQPQHF	TGTGCCAGCAGAGATAGCAGGGGGCCGGGCCAGCCCCAGCATTTT
TRBJ1-4	NA	TRBV6-2/TRBV6-3	few	CASSSVATNEKLFF	TGTGCCAGCAGTTCAGTTGCAACTAATGAAAAACTGTTTTTT
TRBJ1-4	NA	TRBV7-9	NA	CASSLAGLNEKLFF	TGTGCCAGCAGCTTAGCGGGCCTTAATGAAAAACTGTTTTTT
TRBJ1-1	NA	TRBV18	NA	CASSPVSEYLNTEAFF	TGTGCCAGCTCACCGGTCTCCGAGTACCTGAACACTGAAGCTTTCTTT
TRBJ2-3	NA	TRBV11-2	NA	CASSSPGFSSTDTQYF	TGTGCCAGCAGCTCTCCGGGATTTTCTAGCACAGATACGCAGTATTTT
TRBJ1-4	NA	TRBV3-1/TRBV3-2	NA	CASSQAATNEKLFF	TGTGCCAGCAGCCAGGCAGCAACTAATGAAAAACTGTTTTTT
TRBJ1-4	NA	TRBV7-9	NA	CASSGGGEKLFF	TGTGCCAGCAGCGGGGGCGGGGAAAAACTGTTTTTT
TRBJ1-2	NA	TRBV9	few	CASSGNQDRGLDYGYTF	TGTGCCAGCAGCGGCAACCAAGATCGGGGATTGGACTATGGCTACACCTTC
TRBJ2-4	NA	TRBV5-4	NA	CASSLDNSIAKNIQYF	TGTGCCAGCAGCTTGGACAATTCCATAGCCAAAAACATTCAGTACTTC
TRBJ1-2	NA	TRBV9	NA	CASSVATANYGYTF	TGTGCCAGCAGCGTAGCTACGGCTAACTATGGCTACACCTTC
TRBJ2-7	TRBD1	TRBV7-6	NA	CASSMGTGPVEQYF	TGTGCCAGCAGCATGGGGACAGGACCTGTCGAGCAGTACTTC
TRBJ1-3	NA	TRBV3-1/TRBV3-2	NA	CASSQPDSFGNTIYF	TGTGCCAGCAGCCAACCCGACAGTTTTGGAAACACCATATATTTT
TRBJ2-6	TRBD1	TRBV4-2	NA	CASSVGGTGANVLTF	TGTGCCAGCAGTGTAGGGGGCACTGGGGCCAACGTCCTGACTTTC
TRBJ1-2	TRBD1	TRBV6-5	NA	CASSYQGTAGGGYTF	TGTGCCAGCAGTTACCAAGGGACAGCTGGGGGTGGCTACACCTTC